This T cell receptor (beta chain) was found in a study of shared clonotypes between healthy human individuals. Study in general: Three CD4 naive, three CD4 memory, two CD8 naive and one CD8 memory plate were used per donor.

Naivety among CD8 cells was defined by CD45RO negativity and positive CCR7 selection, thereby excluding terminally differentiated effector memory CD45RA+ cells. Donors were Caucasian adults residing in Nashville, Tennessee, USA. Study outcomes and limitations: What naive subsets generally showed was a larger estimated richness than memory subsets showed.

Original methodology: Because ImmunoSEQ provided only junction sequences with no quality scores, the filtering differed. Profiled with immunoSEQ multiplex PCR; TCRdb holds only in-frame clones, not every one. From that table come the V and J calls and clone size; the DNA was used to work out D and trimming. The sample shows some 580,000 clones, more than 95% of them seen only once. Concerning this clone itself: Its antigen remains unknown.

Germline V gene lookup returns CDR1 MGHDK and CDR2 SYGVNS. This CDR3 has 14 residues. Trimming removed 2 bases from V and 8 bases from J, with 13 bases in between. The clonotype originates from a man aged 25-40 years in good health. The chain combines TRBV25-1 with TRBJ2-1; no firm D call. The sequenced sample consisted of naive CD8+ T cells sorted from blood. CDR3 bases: TGTGCCAGCAGTGAAATAGGCAGTTTCGATGAGCAGTTCTTC. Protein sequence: CASSEIGSFDEQFF.